Sequencing of this T cell receptor (beta chain) was carried out in a study of response to subunit inactivated influenza vaccine. Study results and limitations: The authors proposed limited new T cell recruitment per seasonal influenza vaccination.

In the case of this clonotype: Its specificity is not known.

TCRdb re-called the RT-PCR reads with MiXCR, one entry per CDR3 protein. The repertoire consists of roughly 650,000 distinct CDR3 sequences, with about 14% occurring once and the leading ten covering around 7.6%. This receptor was taken from a man aged 50 to 59 who received an inactivated influenza vaccine. Specimen: PBMCs from blood, collected 14 to 15 days before vaccination.

CDR3 amino acids: CASSQDLLGGGSYNEQFF. CDR3 sequence (DNA): TGCGCCAGCAGCCAAGATTTACTTGGTGGCGGGAGTTACAATGAGCAGTTCTTC. The rearrangement uses TRBV4-3 and TRBJ2-1; 7 nucleotides line up with TRBD2. V shed 0 bases, J shed 4 bases, and the junction held 12 bases outside the gene matches. This CDR3 comprises 18 residues. Germline V gene data show CDR1 as LGHNA and CDR2 as YSLEER.